One and the same sample provided the 15 T cell receptor beta chains below, sequenced in a study of CD8 T cells in Susac syndrome. A quantity of about 0.5 to 1 ug RNA underwent reverse transcription using random hexamers. MiXCR, run by TCRdb on the immunoSEQ multiplex PCR reads, gives a single entry per CDR3 protein. Found here are around 170,000 distinct CDR3 sequences, 85% to 95% of them singletons; the top ten hold around 0.16%. Sequences were obtained from CD8+ T cells from PBMCs. These receptors all stem from a human donor with Susac syndrome.

V gene TRBV5-6 combines with J gene TRBJ2-2; D might be TRBD1 or TRBD2, each matching 5 bases. Trimming shortened V by 3 bases and J by 5 bases, and 8 bases separated the two germline ends. CDR3 length: 13 residues. CDR1 SGHDT and CDR2 YYEEEE come from the germline V gene. The CDR3 region has the DNA TGTGCCAGCAGCTGGGGACCGACCGGGGAGCTGTTTTTT. It encodes CASSWGPTGELFF.

This chain uses TRBV23-1 with TRBJ2-2, with TRBD1 matching over 10 bases. TRBV23-1 belongs to the ORF category, with a function that is uncertain. This CDR3 comprises 17 residues. V shed 0 bases and J 1 base; nucleotides not matched to a gene: 2. DNA of the CDR3: TGCGCCAGCAGTCAATCTCGGACAGGGGGGAACACCGGGGAGCTGTTTTTT. This gives the protein CASSQSRTGGNTGELFF.

V is TRBV18 and J is TRBJ2-1, with 7 bases aligning to TRBD2. CDR1 and CDR2 from the germline V gene are KGHSH and LQKENI. V gave up 2 bases and J gave up 6 bases; unmatched junction bases: 10. The CDR3 is made up of 16 amino acids. CDR3 residues: CASSPWEGGGSNEQFF. The CDR3 coding sequence is TGTGCCAGCTCACCATGGGAGGGAGGAGGTTCCAATGAGCAGTTCTTC.

The V and J genes are TRBV29-1 and TRBJ2-5; the D gene is possibly TRBD1 (6 bases). CDR1 SQVTM and CDR2 ANQGSEA come from the germline V gene. CDR3 length: 14 amino acids. Trimming removed 4 bases at V and 1 base at J, with 13 bases between. CDR3 sequence (DNA): TGCAGCGTTGTTTCAGGGGTAATCCAAGAGACCCAGTACTTC. Amino acids: CSVVSGVIQETQYF.

The V call is TRBV29-1, the J call TRBJ1-1; no reliable D call. V lost 0 bases and J 4 bases, leaving 15 bases between the germline ends. CDR1 is SQVTM, CDR2 ANQGSEA, per germline. This CDR3 is built from 15 residues. This chain's CDR3 is CSVEDLVGDSTEAFF. CDR3 sequence (DNA): TGCAGCGTTGAAGATCTGGTGGGTGACTCCACTGAAGCTTTCTTT.

The gene calls are TRBV7-8 and TRBJ2-1; a possible D gene is TRBD1 (6 bases). V lost 3 bases and J lost 8, with 23 bases in between. Germline loops: CDR1 SGHVS, CDR2 FQNEAQ. This CDR3 region has 17 residues. The CDR3 sequence is CASSLLTREDRRDEQFF. As DNA, the CDR3 is TGTGCCAGCAGCTTGTTGACCCGAGAAGACAGGCGAGATGAGCAGTTCTTC.

The V gene is TRBV9, the J gene TRBJ2-7, with 8 bases lining up with TRBD1. The germline CDR1 and CDR2 sequences are SGDLS and YYNGEE. The CDR3 runs 15 residues. V shed 0 bases, J shed 3 bases, and the junction held 5 bases outside the gene matches. The CDR3 loop is CASSVGSGGIYEQYF. DNA of the CDR3: TGTGCCAGCAGCGTAGGGTCAGGGGGCATCTACGAGCAGTACTTC.

The chain recombines TRBV6-7 with TRBJ2-5, with no clear D. TRBV6-7 qualifies as an ORF whose function is uncertain. The CDR3 spans 14 residues. V was cut by 1 base and J by 4 bases, with 10 bases left in between. In DNA, the CDR3 is TGTGCCAGCAGTTACTACCCGATTCCAGAGACCCAGTACTTC. Residues: CASSYYPIPETQYF.

The rearrangement links TRBV5-1 to TRBJ2-1; TRBD1 agrees at 9 bases. The CDR3 is made up of 17 amino acids. Germline assignment: CDR1 SGHRS and CDR2 YFSETQ. After removal of 4 bases from V and 1 base from J, the junction contained 9 bases not matched to a gene. CDR3 in amino acids: CASSLTLGQGSYNEQFF. CDR3 bases: TGCGCCAGCAGCCTGACCCTGGGACAGGGATCCTACAATGAGCAGTTCTTC.

This clonotype appeared once. The chain uses TRBV15 and TRBJ1-2, with 7 bases identical to TRBD1. Germline CDR1 is LNHNV and CDR2 is YYDKDF (reference sequence). J gave up 5 bases and V 5 bases, and 5 bases lay outside the gene matches. There are 13 residues in the CDR3. The DNA of the CDR3 is TGTGCCACCAGCCCTGACAGGGTATATGGCTACACCTTC. Amino acids: CATSPDRVYGYTF.

This chain joins TRBV4-1 and TRBJ1-1; D ambiguous. The CDR3 is 15 residues long. Trimming shortened V by 1 base and J by 0 bases, and 9 bases separated the two germline ends. Looked up from germline, CDR1 is MGHRA and CDR2 is YSYEKL. The CDR3 coding sequence is TGCGCCAGCAGCCAAGGAGTAGGGCTGAACACTGAAGCTTTCTTT. Translation gives CASSQGVGLNTEAFF.

The chain carries TRBV29-1 and TRBJ2-7; D call uncertain. V gave up 6 bases and J gave up 9 bases, with 21 bases separating them. The CDR3 consists of 13 residues. From germline, CDR1 is SQVTM and CDR2 ANQGSEA. CDR3 sequence (DNA): TGCAGCGTCATGGGCAGGCTTGGTGTGGGGCAGTACTTC. Residues: CSVMGRLGVGQYF.

V gene TRBV4-1 combines with J gene TRBJ2-2; tentative D call: TRBD2 (7 bases). This CDR3 has 14 amino acids. The V end lost 3 bases, the J end lost 3 bases, and 8 bases lay between the germline ends. CDR1 is MGHRA, CDR2 YSYEKL, per germline. CDR3 DNA: TGCGCCAGCAGCCAGGGGGGGCACACCGGGGAGCTGTTTTTT. As protein: CASSQGGHTGELFF.

The chain carries TRBV6-5 and TRBJ2-7; D unclear. Germline V CDR1 and CDR2: MNHEY, SVGAGI. V lost 0 bases and J lost 3, with 6 bases in between. The CDR3 covers 13 residues. The CDR3 loop reads CASSYSSLYEQYF. In DNA, the CDR3 is TGTGCCAGCAGTTACTCTAGCCTCTACGAGCAGTACTTC.

J is TRBJ2-5 and V is TRBV27; TRBD1 matches 7 bases. The junction had 5 bases not matched to a gene; V was cut back by 5 bases and J by 5 bases. CDR1 and CDR2 from the germline V gene are MNHEY and SMNVEV (reference sequence). This CDR3 has 13 residues. In nucleotides, the CDR3 is TGTGCCAGCAGTATGACAGGGAAGGAGACCCAGTACTTC. This sequence encodes CASSMTGKETQYF.